This passage covers 8 T cell receptor beta chains from one sample sequenced in a study of blood T cell repertoires in COVID-19. The method was immunoSEQ multiplex PCR; TCRdb's version includes in-frame clones alone and lacks a portion of them. The sample consists of 350,000 to 500,000 clones, roughly 90% of them appearing once. Sequenced input: PBMCs or T cells enriched from blood (not recorded which). The receptors derive from a young woman who had been exposed to COVID-19.

Points on this clone: The sample holds other DNA sequences that translate to the same CDR3. V is TRBV5-1 and J is TRBJ2-1, with 8 bases identical to TRBD2. Germline V CDR1 and CDR2: SGHRS, YFSETQ. This CDR3 region has 14 residues. The V and J ends lost 0 bases and 12 bases, in that order; junction bases with no gene match: 8. The CDR3 DNA sequence: TGCGCCAGCAGCTTGGGTCTAGCGGGCGCCGGGCAGTTCTTC. It specifies CASSLGLAGAGQFF. The full variable domain, rest sourced from reference TRBV5-1 and TRBJ2-1, is KAGVTQTPRYLIKTRGQQVTLSCSPISGHRSVSWYQQTPGQGLQFLFEYFSETQRNKGNFPGRFSGRQFSNSRSEMNVSTLELGDSALYLCASSLGLAGAGQFFGPGTRLTVL.

As to this clone: Relative to the germline gene, one junction end is altered; a read error may explain this. V usage is TRBV7-7 and J usage is TRBJ2-7; possible D gene TRBD1, 7 bases. Germline V CDR1 and CDR2: SSHAT, FNYEAQ (reference sequence). CDR3 length: 15 residues. DNA of the CDR3: TGTGCTAGCAGCTTAGCGGTAGGGGGCCATTACGAGCAGTACTTC. It translates to CASSLAVGGHYEQYF.

This chain uses TRBV6-1 with TRBJ2-2; the D gene is possibly TRBD2 (5 bases). Germline V gene lookup returns CDR1 MNHNS and CDR2 SASEGT. Deletions cut 0 bases from V and 5 bases from J, with 16 bases between. This CDR3 is 17 amino acids long. This chain's CDR3 is CASSEAGRSGGTGELFF. Written as DNA, the CDR3 is TGTGCCAGCAGTGAAGCGGGCCGAAGCGGAGGTACCGGGGAGCTGTTTTTT.

V is TRBV6-6 and J is TRBJ1-1; D ambiguous. The CDR3 contains 16 residues. V was pared by 5 bases and J by 5 bases, with 21 bases between. The germline V gene has CDR1 MNHNY and CDR2 SVGAGI (reference sequence). The CDR3 spells CASSLKPPGPGTEAFF. The CDR3 DNA reads TGTGCCAGCAGTCTTAAACCCCCAGGACCGGGAACTGAAGCTTTCTTT.

CDR3 coding DNA: TGTGCCAGCAGCCAGATACGGATAGCGGGAGGGGACACCGGGGAGCTGTTTTTT. It translates to CASSQIRIAGGDTGELFF. The chain has TRBV14 and TRBJ2-2, with 11 bases aligning to TRBD2. Germline V gives CDR1 SGHDN, CDR2 FVKESK. Losses at the gene ends were 3 bases for V and 3 bases for J; bases not matched to a gene: 9. The length of the CDR3 is 18 residues.

This clone was counted once. The V and J genes are TRBV15 and TRBJ1-5, with D perhaps matching TRBD1 (5 bases). The germline V gene has CDR1 LNHNV and CDR2 YYDKDF (reference sequence). V was trimmed by 5 bases and J by 0 bases, leaving 5 bases between them. This CDR3 spans 13 amino acids. In DNA form, the CDR3 reads TGTGCCACCAGCGGACATAGCAATCAGCCCCAGCATTTT. Protein sequence: CATSGHSNQPQHF.

The chain couples TRBV3-1 (or the pseudogene TRBV3-2) to TRBJ2-7, with D tentatively TRBD1 (6 bases). CDR3 length: 16 amino acids. Germline V gene data show CDR1 as LGHDT and CDR2 as YNNKEL (reference sequence). V lost 4 bases and J 0 bases, leaving 16 bases between the germline ends. The CDR3 protein is CASSPRRGGTSYEQYF. In DNA, the CDR3 is TGTGCCAGCAGCCCTCGCCGAGGGGGAACCTCCTACGAGCAGTACTTC.

V and J are TRBV5-1 and TRBJ1-6, with 8 bases aligning to TRBD1. Germline loops: CDR1 SGHRS, CDR2 YFSETQ. The CDR3 sequence is 16 residues long. The J segment lost 2 bases and the V segment lost 1 base, leaving 2 bases of the junction unmatched. Here the CDR3 DNA reads TGCGCCAGCAGCTTGCAGGGGGCCACCTATAATTCACCCCTCCACTTT. It yields the protein CASSLQGATYNSPLHF.